This T cell receptor beta chain was documented in a study of cytomegalovirus exposure and HLA in healthy donors (dated by TCRdb to about 2017). Study-level background: An earlier analysis of approximately 550 of the donors reported about 290 Gb of sequence data and 120 million or so unique TCR beta sequences from 150 million to 200 million T cells. An early release that covered around 590 HLA-typed donors contained about 290 gigabases of sequencing data and around 85 million unique TCR sequences. The genetic ancestry cluster associated with self-reported Caucasian donors included 81% of the 398 genotyped donors. The study was designed to test whether signatures of past pathogen exposure could be identified by cataloging public T cell receptors. The T cell repertoires of some 700 subjects were profiled by immunosequencing and related to cytomegalovirus serostatus. In addition to the first cohort of several hundred subjects, a separate validation cohort of approximately 130 different subjects was used. To predict cytomegalovirus infection status, the study brought together high-throughput TCR immunosequencing, statistical association of individual TCRs with disease status, and machine learning. A later analysis re-examined previously published TCR beta repertoires from just over 650 donors and added high-resolution HLA genotyping to investigate patterns of TCR occurrence. Rather than drawing on any new phenotypic data, the later analysis identified candidate immune exposures from TCR beta sequences and the way those sequences occurred across donors. An earlier analysis of a few hundred of the donors applied high-throughput TCR beta sequencing to assess whether each TCR beta V gene segment acted as functional or pseudogenic. Alongside the repertoire data, information on donor age, sex, ethnicity and CMV serostatus was compiled. Genome-wide SNP genotypes for about 65% of the roughly 670 donors were used in a later genetic analysis, which treated that subset as a discovery cohort. All discovery cohort repertoires had been generated on a single sequencing platform. HLA typing included class I and class II loci at four-digit resolution. The number of donors typed differed by locus, with roughly 629-640 for A, B, C, DRB1 and DQB1, roughly 520 for DQA1, 600 to 610 for DPA1, and 450 to 480 for DPB1. Because of strong linkage in the cohort, roughly 5 DR-DQ haplotypes were treated as single units for association and clustering. Among 300 to 500 genotyped donors of the cohort, an average of around 240,000 unique TCR beta nucleotide sequences was sequenced per donor, of which 15% to 20% were non-productive. Points the paper makes about the study in general: The 87-base-pair reads could not distinguish some IMGT-functional V segments, including TRBV6-2 and TRBV6-3, so those segments were excluded. A later genetic analysis reported fewer N-insertions in productive TCRs among donors in an Asian-associated ancestry cluster than the approximately 700-donor mean. Most CMV-associated TCR beta chains appeared to be HLA-restricted in a later analysis, and the HLA associations seemed to be driven largely by CMV exposure. Roughly uniform sequencing depth across donors was assumed in presence/absence analyses, although this assumption may not hold. A later genetic analysis associated a missense DCLRE1C variant with V-gene and J-gene trimming of TCR beta chains, and an independent cohort replicated the association. In a later analysis, TCR association rates were found to vary across HLA loci, with the most associated TCRs seen for DRB1 alleles and the fewest for HLA-C alleles. In a later analysis, HLA-associated TCR beta chains were found to be more clonally expanded and to have lower generation probabilities than equally common non-associated chains. A further reported finding was that TCR beta sequences accurately predicted the HLA-A and HLA-B alleles for most subjects in the first cohort. Only TCR beta chains were sequenced in this cohort, and the absence of alpha or paired-chain data limited detectable features. In vitro tests confirmed that a few of the cytomegalovirus-associated TCR beta chains recognize cytomegalovirus antigens. HLA typing was unavailable for some donors at each locus, so association tests used only the typed subset. According to a later analysis, parvovirus B19, influenza, CMV and Epstein-Barr virus appeared linked to several top co-occurrence clusters. The sequencing pipeline was judged likely to have produced a cluster of highly shared sequence variants as a technical artifact. While some public TCRs were present in many individuals, most TCR sequences turned up only very rarely across donors. Correlated functional status among segregating V segments might be attributable to linkage disequilibrium, but an unknown experimental factor could not be ruled out. The study gave a list of about 170 TCR beta chains associated with cytomegalovirus. The classifier was reported to diagnose cytomegalovirus status with high specificity and sensitivity in both the original cohort and the validation cohort. According to the authors, the approach could potentially be generalized to other disease states and immunological phenotypes. Strong co-occurrence of HLA alleles, especially DR and DQ, made assigning TCR associations to individual alleles difficult. For the cohort, immune exposure information was limited to CMV serostatus. Because counts were too low, 15 or so rarely observed V segments, including chromosome 9 orphons, were excluded from the earlier analysis of under 650 of the donors. In an earlier analysis of some 540 of the donors, most TCR beta V segments appeared in productive rearrangements about 87% or about 30% of the time, broadly matching IMGT annotations. Specific HLA alleles were associated with 15,000 to 20,000 TCR beta sequences at a false discovery rate of 0.05 in a later analysis.

Of note for this clone: The antigen it binds to is not known. Nothing much larger sits one base from this clone, and base qualities are not available.

The library was made by the immunoSEQ multiplex PCR assay. A mixture of 60 forward primers for TCR Vbeta segments and 13 reverse primers for TCR Jbeta segments was used in the multiplex PCR. The CDR3 region of rearranged TCR beta genes was amplified from genomic DNA with a multiplex PCR assay. The amplified TCR beta libraries were sequenced on the Illumina HiSeq System as 87-base-pair reads. The published analysis was carried out like this. Across the 640 or so repertoires, a later analysis counted roughly 77 million unique TCR beta chains, around 10 million of which were shared by at least two donors. A nearest-neighbor algorithm error-corrected the raw reads and collapsed the reads into unique sequences, merging closely related sequences to remove PCR and sequencing errors. CDR3 sequences were aligned to IMGT reference sequences to assign V, D and J gene segments. Each retained sequence needed at least a six-nucleotide match to both a V gene segment and a J gene segment. Rearrangements were classified as productive when the CDR3 lacked stop codons and remained in frame with V and J, and all other rearrangements were classified as non-productive. Following IMGT convention, CDR3 was defined as the stretch from the second conserved V-encoded cysteine to the conserved J-encoded phenylalanine. The earlier analysis of some 600 of the donors excluded sequences that lacked an unambiguous match to a single V gene segment. In an earlier analysis of 587 of the donors, V segments were called functional above 56.7% productive rearrangements and were called segregating when the between-donor standard deviation exceeded 5%. To diagnose cytomegalovirus status from the catalog of TCR beta chain sequences, a statistical classification framework was built. A later analysis assigned V and J genes by comparing TCR nucleotide sequences with IMGT/GENE-DB human TR gene sequences. In a later analysis, CDR3 sequences and most-parsimonious VDJ recombination scenarios were assigned using the TCRdist pipeline. In a later analysis, each TCR beta chain was defined by its CDR3 amino acid sequence together with its V-gene family, and reads without a unique V-gene family were excluded. In a later analysis, 450 to 600 highly shared, low-generation-probability nucleotide sequences were removed to address suspected cross-contamination and a sequencing artifact. In a later analysis, a clonal expansion index for each public chain was calculated from normalized within-repertoire ranks of inferred template counts. A later analysis computed generation probabilities with a VDJ recombination model fitted to out-of-frame rearrangements, and checked the results against IGoR. A later analysis scored TCR-TCR, TCR-HLA and TCR-CMV co-occurrence with hypergeometric tests, applying a repertoire-size bias correction to TCR pairs. In a later analysis, false discovery rates were estimated by permuting HLA or CMV assignments 20 times. In a later analysis, co-occurring TCRs were grouped with DBSCAN, and TCRdist sequence similarity was added when clustering was performed within HLA-allele-positive subsets. Repertoires with fewer than 30,000 or more than 120,000 public chains, plus five repertoires with anomalous nucleotide sharing, were excluded from co-occurrence clustering. TCRdb obtained this table from immuneACCESS and retained in-frame rearrangements with V and J assigned. These tables miss some clones; where compared with another copy, unresolved V genes account for less than half of the shortfall, and the remainder is unexplained. V, J and clone size are those of that table, while D and trimming were read from the DNA. A total of roughly 110,000 clones appear in this sample, roughly 70% of them only once. Roughly 15% of the sample is in the top ten clones.

CDR1 and CDR2 are drawn from the germline V gene: SGDLS, YYNGEE. V is pared back by 3 bases and J by 4 bases, with 10 bases lying between the germline termini. The CDR3 goes from the cysteine to the phenylalanine over 13 residues. The CDR3 DNA has 39 bases and is translated from base 1. The cohort comprised around 700 healthy bone marrow donors. At the time of sampling, all cohort members were nominally healthy, though unrecorded immune exposures were likely present. The donor tested CMV seropositive and was one of the 289 seropositive cohort members. A peripheral blood sample was provided by each donor, and peripheral blood mononuclear cells were used for TCR beta sequencing. Genomic DNA extraction from the blood cell samples was performed with the Qiagen DNeasy Blood Extraction Kit.

The chain links TRBV9 with TRBJ2-5; tentative D gene TRBD1, with 5 bases matching. This clonotype originated in a middle-aged woman in good health and CMV-seropositive. Material: PBMCs. The CDR3 amino acid sequence is: CASSAGPRETQYF. The bases read TGTGCCAGCAGCGCAGGGCCCCGAGAGACCCAGTACTTC.